The rows below give T cell receptor beta chains drawn from one sample of a study of tumor-infiltrating lymphocytes in oesophageal squamous cell carcinoma. MiXCR, applied by TCRdb to the PCR reads, yields one record per CDR3 protein. The data show 10,000 to 15,000 distinct CDR3 sequences, over 50% seen once. Sequencing was performed on esophageal tumor tissue. All receptors derive from a female donor with esophageal squamous cell carcinoma. Each CDR3 is given with its conserved first and last residue. D genes are given only for firm matches. A clone size is listed for some rows: how often the clone was seen (once, few, many), or a class if it is expanded.

v_gene: TRBV6-9
j_gene: TRBJ2-5
d_gene: NA
abundance: NA
CDR3nt: TGTGCCAGCAGTTATCGTCTTTCAGCGCAAAGTAAAGAGACCCAGTACTTC
CDR3aa: CASSYRLSAQSKETQYF

v_gene: TRBV7-2
j_gene: TRBJ2-3
d_gene: TRBD2
abundance: few
CDR3nt: TGTGCCAGCAGGCCGACCGGGACTAGCGGGAGGACCTCTTTT
CDR3aa: CASRPTGTSGRTSF

v_gene: TRBV7-2
j_gene: TRBJ2-7
d_gene: TRBD2
abundance: NA
CDR3nt: TGTGCCAGCAGCTTAATCGCGGGAGACACAACCTACGAGCAGTACTTC
CDR3aa: CASSLIAGDTTYEQYF

v_gene: TRBV6-1
j_gene: TRBJ2-1
d_gene: TRBD1
abundance: NA
CDR3nt: TGTGCCAGCAGTGAGCCGGGACAGGGGAACAATGAGCAGTTCTTC
CDR3aa: CASSEPGQGNNEQFF

v_gene: TRBV7-2
j_gene: TRBJ2-2
d_gene: NA
abundance: few
CDR3nt: TGTGCCAGCAGCTTAGGAGGACAGTTGCGGGGCACCGGGGAGCTGTTTTTT
CDR3aa: CASSLGGQLRGTGELFF

v_gene: TRBV7-2
j_gene: TRBJ2-3
d_gene: NA
abundance: NA
CDR3nt: TGTGCCAGCAGCTTATCCCTAGGGAGGCCAGATACGCAGTATTTT
CDR3aa: CASSLSLGRPDTQYF

v_gene: TRBV7-3
j_gene: TRBJ2-1
d_gene: TRBD1
abundance: NA
CDR3nt: TGTGCCAGCAGCAAGGGACAGGGGGCCTACAATGAGCAGTTCTTC
CDR3aa: CASSKGQGAYNEQFF

v_gene: TRBV12-3/TRBV12-4
j_gene: TRBJ2-5
d_gene: TRBD1
abundance: NA
CDR3nt: TGTGCCAGCAGCCCGGGACAGGGAATTCAAGAGACCCAGTACTTC
CDR3aa: CASSPGQGIQETQYF

v_gene: TRBV7-3
j_gene: TRBJ2-3
d_gene: NA
abundance: NA
CDR3nt: TGTGCCAGCAGCAAAACCGGGACAATCACAGATACGCAGTATTTT
CDR3aa: CASSKTGTITDTQYF

v_gene: TRBV7-2
j_gene: TRBJ2-7
d_gene: TRBD2
abundance: NA
CDR3nt: TGTGCCAGCAGCGCCCGCGGACTAGCGCCAACCTACGAGCAGTACTTC
CDR3aa: CASSARGLAPTYEQYF

v_gene: TRBV6-1
j_gene: TRBJ1-4
d_gene: NA
abundance: NA
CDR3nt: TGTGCCAGCACCGCCGAGACAGGTACTAATGAAAAACTGTTTTTT
CDR3aa: CASTAETGTNEKLFF

v_gene: TRBV7-6
j_gene: TRBJ2-7
d_gene: NA
abundance: NA
CDR3nt: TGTGCCAGCAGCTTAGTAGCTGCAGGAGGCGACGAGCAGTACTTC
CDR3aa: CASSLVAAGGDEQYF

v_gene: TRBV6-1
j_gene: TRBJ2-3
d_gene: NA
abundance: NA
CDR3nt: TGTGCCAGCAGTGAAGCGATTCAGGAAACGGATACTACAGATACGCAGTATTTT
CDR3aa: CASSEAIQETDTTDTQYF

v_gene: TRBV11-3
j_gene: TRBJ2-1
d_gene: TRBD2
abundance: NA
CDR3nt: TGTGCCAGCAACTCGGGGGGAATGGATGAGCAGTTCTTC
CDR3aa: CASNSGGMDEQFF

v_gene: TRBV10-3
j_gene: TRBJ1-6
d_gene: NA
abundance: many
CDR3nt: TGTGCCATCAGTGTTGGTCTTTATGGACAGACTACAGGTTCACCCCTCCACTTT
CDR3aa: CAISVGLYGQTTGSPLHF

v_gene: TRBV24-1
j_gene: TRBJ2-1
d_gene: NA
abundance: NA
CDR3nt: TGTGCCACCAGTGACTTAAGACAGACCCCCAACAATGAGCAGTTCTTC
CDR3aa: CATSDLRQTPNNEQFF

v_gene: TRBV7-9
j_gene: TRBJ2-5
d_gene: NA
abundance: few
CDR3nt: TGTGCCAGCAGCTTAGCGGGCGGGCTGCGGGGGACCCAGTACTTC
CDR3aa: CASSLAGGLRGTQYF

v_gene: TRBV7-2
j_gene: TRBJ2-2
d_gene: TRBD2
abundance: large
CDR3nt: TGTGCCAGCAGCGCGGGACTAGCGGGGGGAAAGCCGAACACCGGGGAGCTGTTTTTT
CDR3aa: CASSAGLAGGKPNTGELFF

v_gene: TRBV7-2
j_gene: TRBJ1-4
d_gene: TRBD1
abundance: NA
CDR3nt: TGTGCCAGCAGCTCTCGTTTAGGGGGCAGTGAAAAACTGTTTTTT
CDR3aa: CASSSRLGGSEKLFF

v_gene: TRBV5-1
j_gene: TRBJ1-1
d_gene: TRBD1
abundance: NA
CDR3nt: TGCGCCAGCTATGAGAGGACAGGGGGTACTGAAGCTTTCTTT
CDR3aa: CASYERTGGTEAFF

v_gene: TRBV18
j_gene: TRBJ2-5
d_gene: NA
abundance: NA
CDR3nt: TGTGCCAGCTCACCCCAAGAGACCCAGTACTTC
CDR3aa: CASSPQETQYF

v_gene: TRBV7-8
j_gene: TRBJ2-3
d_gene: NA
abundance: NA
CDR3nt: TGTGCCAGCAGCTTGGGGGAAGGGATCGGGTTTACGCAGTATTTT
CDR3aa: CASSLGEGIGFTQYF

v_gene: TRBV5-1
j_gene: TRBJ2-7
d_gene: NA
abundance: NA
CDR3nt: TGCGCCAGCAGCGACGGGGTGGTACCGAGGAGCTACGAGCAGTACTTC
CDR3aa: CASSDGVVPRSYEQYF

v_gene: TRBV7-2
j_gene: TRBJ2-1
d_gene: NA
abundance: NA
CDR3nt: TGTGCCAGCAGCTTACTGGGGGGCTCCTACAATGAGCAGTTCTTC
CDR3aa: CASSLLGGSYNEQFF

v_gene: TRBV7-3
j_gene: TRBJ2-2
d_gene: NA
abundance: NA
CDR3nt: TGTGCCAGCAGCTTAAGTCAGATTGCGGGAATCGCCTTCGCGAACACCGGGGAGCTGTTTTTT
CDR3aa: CASSLSQIAGIAFANTGELFF

v_gene: TRBV7-2
j_gene: TRBJ1-3
d_gene: NA
abundance: NA
CDR3nt: TGTGCCAGCACGCTGGCCGTGGGGGGAAACACCATATATTTT
CDR3aa: CASTLAVGGNTIYF

v_gene: TRBV7-2
j_gene: TRBJ2-1
d_gene: TRBD2
abundance: NA
CDR3nt: TGTGCCAGCAGCTTAGCTGGGACTAGCGGGAGCGTAATGTACGAGCAGTACTTT
CDR3aa: CASSLAGTSGSVMYEQYF

v_gene: TRBV7-9
j_gene: TRBJ2-1
d_gene: NA
abundance: NA
CDR3nt: TGTGCCAGCAGCTTAGCTTTCCGTCGTAGCGACAATGAGCAGTTCTTC
CDR3aa: CASSLAFRRSDNEQFF

v_gene: TRBV7-6
j_gene: TRBJ2-7
d_gene: NA
abundance: many
CDR3nt: TGTGCCAGCAGCCCCGGTGGCGAGCAGTACTTC
CDR3aa: CASSPGGEQYF

v_gene: TRBV7-2
j_gene: TRBJ2-7
d_gene: TRBD2
abundance: NA
CDR3nt: TGTGCCAGCAGCCGCAATAGCGGGAGGGGGTACGAGCAGTACTTC
CDR3aa: CASSRNSGRGYEQYF

v_gene: TRBV27
j_gene: TRBJ2-1
d_gene: TRBD2
abundance: NA
CDR3nt: TGTGCCAGCAGCCCCCGACTAGCGGGATCGAATGAGCGGTTCTTC
CDR3aa: CASSPRLAGSNERFF

v_gene: TRBV7-6
j_gene: TRBJ2-5
d_gene: NA
abundance: NA
CDR3nt: TGTGCTAGCAGCTTAGGGTTCGGGAAGGGGGAGACCCAGTACTTC
CDR3aa: CASSLGFGKGETQYF